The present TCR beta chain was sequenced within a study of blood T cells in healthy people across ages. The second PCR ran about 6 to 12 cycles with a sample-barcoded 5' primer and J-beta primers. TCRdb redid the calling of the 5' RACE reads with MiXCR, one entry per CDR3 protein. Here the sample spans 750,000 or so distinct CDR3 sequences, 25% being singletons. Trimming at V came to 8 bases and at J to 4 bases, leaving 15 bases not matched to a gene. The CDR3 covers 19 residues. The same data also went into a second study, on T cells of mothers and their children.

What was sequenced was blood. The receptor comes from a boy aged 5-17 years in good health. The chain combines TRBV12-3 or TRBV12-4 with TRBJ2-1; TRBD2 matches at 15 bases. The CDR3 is CASQGLAGGPGGFYNEQFF. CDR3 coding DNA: TGTGCCAGCCAAGGACTAGCGGGAGGGCCGGGGGGTTTTTACAATGAGCAGTTCTTC.